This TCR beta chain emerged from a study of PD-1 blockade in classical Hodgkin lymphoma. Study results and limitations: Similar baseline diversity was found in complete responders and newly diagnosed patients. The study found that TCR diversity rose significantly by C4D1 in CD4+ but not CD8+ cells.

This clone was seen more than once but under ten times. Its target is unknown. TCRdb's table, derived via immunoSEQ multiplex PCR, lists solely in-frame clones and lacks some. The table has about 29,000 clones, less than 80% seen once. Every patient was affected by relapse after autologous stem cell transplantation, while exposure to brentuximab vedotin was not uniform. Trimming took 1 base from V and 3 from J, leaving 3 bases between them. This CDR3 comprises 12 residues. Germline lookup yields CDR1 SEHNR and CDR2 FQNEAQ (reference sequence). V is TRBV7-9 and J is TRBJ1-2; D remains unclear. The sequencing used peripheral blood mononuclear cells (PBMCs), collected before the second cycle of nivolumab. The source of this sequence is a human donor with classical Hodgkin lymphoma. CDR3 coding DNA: TGTGCCAGCAGCTTAGGGGACTATGGCTACACCTTC. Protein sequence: CASSLGDYGYTF.